A single T cell receptor (beta chain) is shown here with its context. These data belong to a study of OX40 agonist ivuxolimab in advanced cancers. The assay was immunoSEQ multiplex PCR, and TCRdb's table has in-frame clones only and misses some. The repertoire holds tens of thousands of clones, with approximately 90% as singletons. This CDR3 has 15 amino acids. Germline V CDR1 and CDR2: SGHNT, YYREEE (reference sequence). V lost 4 bases and J lost 2; bases outside the gene matches: 3. The sequenced sample was CD4+ or CD8+ T cells sorted from blood, obtained in a trial of the OX40 agonist ivuxolimab. The sequence derives from an adult with an advanced solid tumor such as melanoma, head and neck, liver or kidney cancer. The chain recombines TRBV5-4 with TRBJ2-6, with 7 bases that match TRBD1. CDR3 nucleotides: TGTGCCAGCAGCCCCGGGACAGCTGGGGCCAACGTCCTGACTTTC. This sequence encodes CASSPGTAGANVLTF.